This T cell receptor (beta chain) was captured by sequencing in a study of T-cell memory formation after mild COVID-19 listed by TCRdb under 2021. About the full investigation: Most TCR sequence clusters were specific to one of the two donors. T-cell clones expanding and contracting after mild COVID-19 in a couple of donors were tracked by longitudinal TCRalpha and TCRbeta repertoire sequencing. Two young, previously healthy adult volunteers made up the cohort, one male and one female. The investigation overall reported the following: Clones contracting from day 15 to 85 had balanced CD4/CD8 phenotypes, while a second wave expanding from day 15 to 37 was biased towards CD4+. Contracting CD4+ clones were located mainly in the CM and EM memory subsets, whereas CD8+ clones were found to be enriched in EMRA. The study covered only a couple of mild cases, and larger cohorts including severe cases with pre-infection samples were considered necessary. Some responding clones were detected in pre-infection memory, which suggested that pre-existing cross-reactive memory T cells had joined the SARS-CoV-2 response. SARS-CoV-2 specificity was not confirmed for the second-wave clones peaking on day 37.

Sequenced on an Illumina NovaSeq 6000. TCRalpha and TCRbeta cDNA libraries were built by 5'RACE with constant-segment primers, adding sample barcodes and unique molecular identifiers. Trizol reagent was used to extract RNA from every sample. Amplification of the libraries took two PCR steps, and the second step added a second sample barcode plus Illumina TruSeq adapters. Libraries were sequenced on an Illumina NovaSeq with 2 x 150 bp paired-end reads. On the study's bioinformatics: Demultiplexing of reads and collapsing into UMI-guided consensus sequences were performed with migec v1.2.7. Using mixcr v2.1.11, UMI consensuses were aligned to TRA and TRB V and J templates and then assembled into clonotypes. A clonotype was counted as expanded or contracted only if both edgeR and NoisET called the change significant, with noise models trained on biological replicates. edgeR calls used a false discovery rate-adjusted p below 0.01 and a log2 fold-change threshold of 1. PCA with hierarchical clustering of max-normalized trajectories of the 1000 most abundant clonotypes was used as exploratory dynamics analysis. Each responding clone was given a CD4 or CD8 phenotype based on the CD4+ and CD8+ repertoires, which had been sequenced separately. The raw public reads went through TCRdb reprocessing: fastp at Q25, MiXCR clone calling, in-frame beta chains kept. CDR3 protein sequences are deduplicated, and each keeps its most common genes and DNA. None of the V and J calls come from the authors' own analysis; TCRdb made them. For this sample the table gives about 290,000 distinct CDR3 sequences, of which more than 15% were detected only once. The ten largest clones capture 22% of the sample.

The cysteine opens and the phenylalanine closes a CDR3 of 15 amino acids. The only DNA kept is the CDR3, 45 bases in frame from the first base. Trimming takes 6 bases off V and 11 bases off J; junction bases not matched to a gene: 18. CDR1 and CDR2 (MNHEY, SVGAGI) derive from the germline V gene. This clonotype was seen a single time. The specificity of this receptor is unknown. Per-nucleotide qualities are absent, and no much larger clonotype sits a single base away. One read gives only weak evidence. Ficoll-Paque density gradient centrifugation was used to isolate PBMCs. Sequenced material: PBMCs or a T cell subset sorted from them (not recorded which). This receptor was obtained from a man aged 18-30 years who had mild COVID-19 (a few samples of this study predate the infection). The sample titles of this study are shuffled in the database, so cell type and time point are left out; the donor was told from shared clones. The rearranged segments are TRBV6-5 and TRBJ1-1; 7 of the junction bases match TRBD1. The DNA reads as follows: TGTGCCAGCAGCCACAAGGGGGCCCCGATTAAGGGGGCTTTCTTT. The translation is CASSHKGAPIKGAFF.